This section outlines one T cell receptor beta chain sequence together with its context. What it binds is not known. The germline gives CDR1 MNHEY, CDR2 SVGAGI. The CDR3 sequence is 17 residues long. The trim removed 2 bases at V and 6 bases at J, leaving 8 bases unmatched. The data were taken from a study of T-cell reconstitution after alpha-beta-depleted transplantation in children. Study observations and caveats: Once a year had passed after transplant, T-cell counts and diversity came mostly from newly produced T cells. TCRbeta diversity was high at day 60 in some patients (a result of surviving recipient T cells and thymic progenitors). Reportedly, roughly two months post-transplant, alpha-beta T cells arose from several hundred expanded graft clones.

Library preparation (for TCRbeta) was performed with unique molecular identifiers. TCRdb fed the PCR reads into MiXCR, producing one record per CDR3 protein. The sample has approximately 650,000 distinct CDR3 sequences; under 15% are singletons. The sample in question was PBMCs, obtained before TCRalphabeta/CD19-depleted stem cell transplant. The V call is TRBV6-5, the J call TRBJ2-1; TRBD2 matches 12 bases. The receptor's source is a girl under 10 years old with congenital amegakaryocytic thrombocytopenia, due to receive a stem cell transplant. The CDR3 reads CASSYHLAGGKGNEQFF. As DNA, the CDR3 is TGTGCCAGCAGTTACCATCTAGCGGGAGGGAAAGGCAATGAGCAGTTCTTC.